This paragraph covers one T cell receptor beta chain sequence. The antigen is unknown. The data belong to a study of shared clonotypes between healthy human individuals. Whole-study context: Each donor contributed plates that comprised three CD4 naive, three CD4 memory, two CD8 naive and one CD8 memory. Study-wide points: Represented diversity, genetic and exposure-history alike, was limited by few donors. Sharing of clonotypes among donors was expected to vary with sequencing depth.

V lost 6 bases and J lost 5; bases outside the gene matches: 1. CDR1 is SGHRS and CDR2 is YFSETQ in the germline V gene. The CDR3 covers 12 residues. TCRdb's table, derived via immunoSEQ multiplex PCR, lists solely in-frame clones and lacks some. The sample records roughly 2.4 million clones, almost 96% being singletons. The V gene is TRBV5-1, the J gene TRBJ1-1; 10 positions match TRBD1. The sequencing sample was made of naive CD4+ T cells sorted from blood. Documented subset: CD45RA+ positively selected. This receptor was taken from a man aged 18 to 30 in good health. The CDR3 reads CASTDRGTEAFF. DNA of the CDR3: TGCGCCAGCACGGACAGGGGGACTGAAGCTTTCTTT.